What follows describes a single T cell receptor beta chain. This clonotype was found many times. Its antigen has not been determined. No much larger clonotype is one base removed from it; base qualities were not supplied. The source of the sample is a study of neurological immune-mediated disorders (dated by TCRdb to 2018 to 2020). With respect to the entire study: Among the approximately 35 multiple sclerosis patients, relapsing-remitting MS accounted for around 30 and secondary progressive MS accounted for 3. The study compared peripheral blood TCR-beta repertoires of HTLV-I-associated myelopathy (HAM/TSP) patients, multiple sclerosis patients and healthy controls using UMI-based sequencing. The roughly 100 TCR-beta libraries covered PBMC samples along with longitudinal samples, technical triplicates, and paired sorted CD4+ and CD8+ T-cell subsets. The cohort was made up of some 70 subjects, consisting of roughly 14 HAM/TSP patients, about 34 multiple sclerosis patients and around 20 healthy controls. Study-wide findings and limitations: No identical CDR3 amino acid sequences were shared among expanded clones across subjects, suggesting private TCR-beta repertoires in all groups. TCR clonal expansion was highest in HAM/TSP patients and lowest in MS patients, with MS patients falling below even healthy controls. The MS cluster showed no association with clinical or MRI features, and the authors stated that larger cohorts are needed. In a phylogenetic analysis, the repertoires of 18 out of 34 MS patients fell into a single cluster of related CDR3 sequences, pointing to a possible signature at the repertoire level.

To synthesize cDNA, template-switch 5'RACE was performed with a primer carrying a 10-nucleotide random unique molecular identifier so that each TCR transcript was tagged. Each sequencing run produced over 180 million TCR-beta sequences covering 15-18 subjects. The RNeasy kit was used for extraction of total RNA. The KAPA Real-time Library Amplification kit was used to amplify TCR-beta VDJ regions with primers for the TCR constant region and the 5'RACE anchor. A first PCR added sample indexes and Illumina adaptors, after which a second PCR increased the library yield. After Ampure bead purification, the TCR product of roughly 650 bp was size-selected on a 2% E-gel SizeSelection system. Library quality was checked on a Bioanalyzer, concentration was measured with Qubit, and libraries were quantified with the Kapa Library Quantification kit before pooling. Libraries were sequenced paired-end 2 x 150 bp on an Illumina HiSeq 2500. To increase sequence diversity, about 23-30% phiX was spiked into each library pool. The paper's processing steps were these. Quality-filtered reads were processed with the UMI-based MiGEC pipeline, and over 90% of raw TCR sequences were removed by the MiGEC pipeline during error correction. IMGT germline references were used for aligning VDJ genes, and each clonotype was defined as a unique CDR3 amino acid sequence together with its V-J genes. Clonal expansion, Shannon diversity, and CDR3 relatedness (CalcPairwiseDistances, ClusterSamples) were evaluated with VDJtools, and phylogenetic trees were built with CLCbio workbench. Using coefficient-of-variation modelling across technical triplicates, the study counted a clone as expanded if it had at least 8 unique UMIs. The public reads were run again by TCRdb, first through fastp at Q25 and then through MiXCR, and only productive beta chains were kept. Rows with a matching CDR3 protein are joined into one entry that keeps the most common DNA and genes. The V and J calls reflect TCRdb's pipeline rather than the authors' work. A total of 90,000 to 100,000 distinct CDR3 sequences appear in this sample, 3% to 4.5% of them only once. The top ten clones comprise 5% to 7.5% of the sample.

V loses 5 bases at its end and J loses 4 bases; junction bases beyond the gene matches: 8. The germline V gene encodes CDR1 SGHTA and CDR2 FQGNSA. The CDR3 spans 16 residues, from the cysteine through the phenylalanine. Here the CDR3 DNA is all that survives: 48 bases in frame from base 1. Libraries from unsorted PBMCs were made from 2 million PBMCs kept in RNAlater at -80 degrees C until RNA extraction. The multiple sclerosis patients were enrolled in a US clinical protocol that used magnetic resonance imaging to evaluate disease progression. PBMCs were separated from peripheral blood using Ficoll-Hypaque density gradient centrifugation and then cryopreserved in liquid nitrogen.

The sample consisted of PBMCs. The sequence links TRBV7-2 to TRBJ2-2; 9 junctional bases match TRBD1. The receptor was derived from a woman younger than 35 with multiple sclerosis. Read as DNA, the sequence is TGTGCCAGCAGCCCGCGGACAGGGGCGGCCACCGGGGAGCTGTTTTTT. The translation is CASSPRTGAATGELFF.